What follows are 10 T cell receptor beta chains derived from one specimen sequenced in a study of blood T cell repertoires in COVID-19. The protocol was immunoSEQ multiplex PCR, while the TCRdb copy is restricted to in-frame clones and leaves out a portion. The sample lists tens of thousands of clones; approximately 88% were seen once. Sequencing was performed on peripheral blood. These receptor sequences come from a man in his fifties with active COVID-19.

CDR3 nucleotide sequence: TGTGCCAGCTCACCACAGGGGGCTAGTAATTCACCCCTCCACTTT. Encoded protein: CASSPQGASNSPLHF. J is TRBJ1-6 and V is TRBV18, with TRBD1 identical over 7 bases. This CDR3 comprises 15 residues. The germline gives CDR1 KGHSH, CDR2 LQKENI. V shed 1 base, J shed 6 bases, and the junction held 3 bases outside the gene matches.

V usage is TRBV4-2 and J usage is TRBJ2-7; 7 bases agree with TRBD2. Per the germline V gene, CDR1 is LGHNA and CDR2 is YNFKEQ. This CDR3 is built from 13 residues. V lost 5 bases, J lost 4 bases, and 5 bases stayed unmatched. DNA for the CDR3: TGTGCCAGCAGCTCCCGGGAGGATTACGAGCAGTACTTC. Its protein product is CASSSREDYEQYF.

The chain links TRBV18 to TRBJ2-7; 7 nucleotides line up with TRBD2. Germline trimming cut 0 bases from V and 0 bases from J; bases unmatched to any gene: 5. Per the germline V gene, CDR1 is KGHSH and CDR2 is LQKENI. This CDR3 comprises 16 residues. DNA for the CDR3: TGTGCCAGCTCACCACCGAGTCTAGCGGACTCCTACGAGCAGTACTTC. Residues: CASSPPSLADSYEQYF.

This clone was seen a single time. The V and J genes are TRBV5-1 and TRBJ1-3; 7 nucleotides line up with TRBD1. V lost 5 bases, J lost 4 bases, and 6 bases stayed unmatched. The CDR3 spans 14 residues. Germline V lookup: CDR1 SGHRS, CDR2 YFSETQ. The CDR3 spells CASRQGQPGNTIYF. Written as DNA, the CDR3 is TGCGCCAGCAGGCAGGGACAGCCCGGAAACACCATATATTTT.

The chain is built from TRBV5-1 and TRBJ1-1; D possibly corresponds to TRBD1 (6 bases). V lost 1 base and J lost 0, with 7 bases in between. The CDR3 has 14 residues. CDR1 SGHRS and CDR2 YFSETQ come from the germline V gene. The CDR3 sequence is CASSLSGVNTEAFF. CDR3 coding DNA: TGCGCCAGCAGCTTGTCAGGGGTGAACACTGAAGCTTTCTTT. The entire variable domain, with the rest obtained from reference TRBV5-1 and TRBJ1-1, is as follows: KAGVTQTPRYLIKTRGQQVTLSCSPISGHRSVSWYQQTPGQGLQFLFEYFSETQRNKGNFPGRFSGRQFSNSRSEMNVSTLELGDSALYLCASSLSGVNTEAFFGQGTRLTVV.

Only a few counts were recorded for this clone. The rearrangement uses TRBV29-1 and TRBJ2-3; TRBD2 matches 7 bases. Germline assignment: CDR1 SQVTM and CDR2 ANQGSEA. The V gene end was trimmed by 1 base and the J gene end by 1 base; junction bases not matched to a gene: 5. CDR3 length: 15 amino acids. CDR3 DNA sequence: TGCAGCGTTGAAGGGGGAGGGCCTGGCACAGATACGCAGTATTTT. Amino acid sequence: CSVEGGGPGTDTQYF.

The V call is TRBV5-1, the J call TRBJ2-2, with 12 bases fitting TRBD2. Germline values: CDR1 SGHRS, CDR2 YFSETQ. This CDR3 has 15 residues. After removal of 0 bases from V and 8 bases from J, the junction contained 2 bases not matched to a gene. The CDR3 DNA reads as TGCGCCAGCAGCTTGGGCGGACTAGCGGGAGGGGAGCTGTTTTTT. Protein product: CASSLGGLAGGELFF.

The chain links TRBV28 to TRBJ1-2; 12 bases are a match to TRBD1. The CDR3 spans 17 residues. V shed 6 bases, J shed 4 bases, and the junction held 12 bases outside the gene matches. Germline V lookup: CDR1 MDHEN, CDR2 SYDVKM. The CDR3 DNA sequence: TGTGCCAGCAGCGGAAACCCGGGACAGGGGGCGCGCTATGGCTACACCTTC. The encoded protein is CASSGNPGQGARYGYTF.

CDR3 nucleotides: TGTGCCACCAGTGATTTGCGTTCTAGCGGGAGCATATACGAGCAGTACTTC. It translates to CATSDLRSSGSIYEQYF. The chain has TRBV24-1 and TRBJ2-7; TRBD2 agrees at 10 bases. V trimming: 0 bases; J trimming: 4 bases; junction bases outside the gene matches: 8. The CDR3 sequence is 17 residues long. CDR1 and CDR2 (germline): KGHDR, SFDVKD.

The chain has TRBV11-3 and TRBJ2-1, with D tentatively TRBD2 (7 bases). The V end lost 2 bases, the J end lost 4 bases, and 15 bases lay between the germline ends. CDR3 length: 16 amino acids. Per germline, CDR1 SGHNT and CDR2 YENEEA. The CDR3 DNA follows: TGTGCCAGCAGCTTAAGAGGGGGGGCCAGGTACAATGAGCAGTTCTTC. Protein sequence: CASSLRGGARYNEQFF.